The clone carrying this T cell receptor (beta chain) was seen a handful of times. The target antigen is unknown. The CDR3 contains 16 residues. CDR1 and CDR2 (germline): MNHEY, SVGEGT. Trimming cost V 5 bases and J 2 bases, with 17 bases left between them. This record belongs to a study of blood T cells in healthy people across ages. Study-level results: TCR beta diversity correlated strongly with naive T cell percentage.

A second roughly 7 to 12 cycle PCR used barcoded and J-beta primers. MiXCR, applied by TCRdb to the 5' RACE reads, yields one record per CDR3 protein. The data contain approximately 800,000 distinct CDR3 sequences, under 80% of them singletons. Sequencing used blood. V is TRBV6-2 or TRBV6-3 and J is TRBJ2-3, with D perhaps matching TRBD1 (6 bases). The origin of this receptor is a man aged 25-45 years in good health. The DNA for the CDR3 is TGTGCCAGCAGTCGCCGGGACATGTCCCACACAGATACGCAGTATTTT. It yields the protein CASSRRDMSHTDTQYF.